This TCR beta chain appears in the sequencing data of a study of T cells after yellow fever vaccination. They built TCR cDNA with 5'RACE template switching, a step that put in a universal primer site and UMIs. From the 5' RACE reads, TCRdb called clonotypes with MiXCR, one entry per CDR3 protein. In the table there are a few hundred thousand distinct CDR3 sequences, roughly a sixth of which are singletons. The study, taken as a whole, reports: A limited proportion of clonotypes was detected within both the CD4 and CD8 compartments. FACS-sorted repertoires could contain abundant clonotypes contaminating from the bulk population.

On this clonotype: The antigen remains unidentified.

The CDR3 runs 13 residues. V lost 1 base and J lost 5, with 7 bases in between. Looked up from germline, CDR1 is SGHTA and CDR2 is FQGNSA. This chain joins TRBV7-2 and TRBJ2-3; the D is unclear. The sequences come from PBMCs, collected 5 to 6 days after the first yellow fever vaccination. The clonotype comes from a man in his late teens or twenties who received the YFV17D yellow fever vaccine. The CDR3 DNA reads TGTGCCAGCAGCTTAGAGAGACTAGATACGCAGTATTTT. It codes for CASSLERLDTQYF.